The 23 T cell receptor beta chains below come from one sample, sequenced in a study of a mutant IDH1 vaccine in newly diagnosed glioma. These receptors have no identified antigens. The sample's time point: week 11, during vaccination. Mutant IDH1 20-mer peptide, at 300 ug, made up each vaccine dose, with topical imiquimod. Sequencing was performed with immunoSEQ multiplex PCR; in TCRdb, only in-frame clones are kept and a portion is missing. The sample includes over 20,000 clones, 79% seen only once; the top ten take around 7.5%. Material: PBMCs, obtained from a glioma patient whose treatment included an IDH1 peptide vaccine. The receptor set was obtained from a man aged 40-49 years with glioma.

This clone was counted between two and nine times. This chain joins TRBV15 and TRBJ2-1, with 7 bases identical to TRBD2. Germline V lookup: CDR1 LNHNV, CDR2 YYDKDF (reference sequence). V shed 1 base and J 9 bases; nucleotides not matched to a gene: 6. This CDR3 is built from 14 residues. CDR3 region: CATSRVKRGSEQFF. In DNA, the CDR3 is TGTGCCACCAGCAGAGTAAAGCGGGGTTCTGAGCAGTTCTTC.

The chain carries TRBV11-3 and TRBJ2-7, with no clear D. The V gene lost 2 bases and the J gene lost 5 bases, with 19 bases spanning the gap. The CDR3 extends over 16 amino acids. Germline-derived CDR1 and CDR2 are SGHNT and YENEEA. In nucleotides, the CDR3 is TGTGCCAGCAGCTTAAGCGTAGGGAATCTCTCGCACGAGCAGTACTTC. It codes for CASSLSVGNLSHEQYF.

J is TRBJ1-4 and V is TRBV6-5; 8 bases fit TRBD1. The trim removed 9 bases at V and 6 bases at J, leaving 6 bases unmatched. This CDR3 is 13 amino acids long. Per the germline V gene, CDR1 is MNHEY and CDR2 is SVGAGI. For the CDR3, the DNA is TGTGCCAGTAGTAGGACAGGGTATGAAAAACTGTTTTTT. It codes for CASSRTGYEKLFF.

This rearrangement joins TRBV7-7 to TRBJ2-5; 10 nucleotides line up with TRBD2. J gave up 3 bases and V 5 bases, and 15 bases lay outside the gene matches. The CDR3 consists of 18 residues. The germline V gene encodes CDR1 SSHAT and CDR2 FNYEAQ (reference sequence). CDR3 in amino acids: CASSKTGLAWGGEETQYF. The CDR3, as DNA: TGTGCCAGCAGCAAAACGGGACTAGCGTGGGGAGGTGAAGAGACCCAGTACTTC.

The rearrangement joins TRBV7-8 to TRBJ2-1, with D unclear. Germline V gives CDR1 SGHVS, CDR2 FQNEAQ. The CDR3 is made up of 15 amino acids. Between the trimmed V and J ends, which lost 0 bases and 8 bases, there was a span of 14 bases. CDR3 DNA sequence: TGTGCCAGCAGCTTAGCGAACAACAGAAACGATGAGCAGTTCTTC. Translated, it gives CASSLANNRNDEQFF. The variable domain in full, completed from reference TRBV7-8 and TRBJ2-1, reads GAGVSQSPRYKVAKRGQDVALRCDPISGHVSLFWYQQALGQGPEFLTYFQNEAQLDKSGLPSDRFFAERPEGSVSTLKIQRTQQEDSAVYLCASSLANNRNDEQFFGPGTRLTVL.

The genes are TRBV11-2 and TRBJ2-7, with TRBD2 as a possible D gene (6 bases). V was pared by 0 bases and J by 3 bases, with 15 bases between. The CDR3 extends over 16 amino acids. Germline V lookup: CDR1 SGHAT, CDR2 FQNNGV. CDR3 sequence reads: CASSLDGSSVYYEQYF. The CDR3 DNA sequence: TGTGCCAGCAGCTTAGATGGGTCTAGCGTCTACTACGAGCAGTACTTC.

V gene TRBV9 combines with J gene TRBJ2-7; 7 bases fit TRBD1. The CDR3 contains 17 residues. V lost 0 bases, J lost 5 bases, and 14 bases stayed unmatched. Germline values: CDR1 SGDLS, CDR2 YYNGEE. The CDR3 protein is CASSVAVAGGFNDEQYV. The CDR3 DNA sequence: TGTGCCAGCAGCGTAGCCGTGGCAGGGGGTTTTAATGACGAGCAGTACGTC.

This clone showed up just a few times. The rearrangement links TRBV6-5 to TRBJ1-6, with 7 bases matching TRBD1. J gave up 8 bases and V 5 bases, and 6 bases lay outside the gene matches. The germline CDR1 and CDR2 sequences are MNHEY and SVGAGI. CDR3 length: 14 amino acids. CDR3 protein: CASSKGQKDSPLHF. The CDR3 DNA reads TGTGCCAGCAGTAAGGGACAGAAAGATTCACCCCTCCACTTT.

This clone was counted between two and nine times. The CDR3 region is CATRLAENTGELFF. The CDR3 coding sequence is TGTGCTACTAGACTAGCGGAGAACACCGGGGAGCTGTTTTTT. V is TRBV10-3 and J is TRBJ2-2; 9 nucleotides align to TRBD2. This CDR3 has 14 residues. Germline V CDR1 and CDR2: ENHRY, SYGVKD.

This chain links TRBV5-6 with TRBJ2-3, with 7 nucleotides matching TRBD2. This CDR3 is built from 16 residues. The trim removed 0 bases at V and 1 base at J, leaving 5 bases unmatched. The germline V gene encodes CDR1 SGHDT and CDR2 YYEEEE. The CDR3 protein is CASSLGLRERTDTQYF. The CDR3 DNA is TGTGCCAGCAGCTTGGGTCTGCGGGAGCGCACAGATACGCAGTATTTT.

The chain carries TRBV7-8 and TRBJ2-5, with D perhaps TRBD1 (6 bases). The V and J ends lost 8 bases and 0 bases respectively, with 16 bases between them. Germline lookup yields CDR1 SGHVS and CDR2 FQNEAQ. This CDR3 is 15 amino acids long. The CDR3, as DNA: TGTGCCAGCCGCTCTCAAACAGGGTACCAAGAGACCCAGTACTTC. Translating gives CASRSQTGYQETQYF.

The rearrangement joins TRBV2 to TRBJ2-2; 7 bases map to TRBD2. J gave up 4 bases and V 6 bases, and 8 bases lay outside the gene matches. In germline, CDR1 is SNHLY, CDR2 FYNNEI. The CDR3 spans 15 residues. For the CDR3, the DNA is TGTGCCAGCAGGGCTAGACTAGCCATCACCGGGGAGCTGTTTTTT. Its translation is CASRARLAITGELFF.

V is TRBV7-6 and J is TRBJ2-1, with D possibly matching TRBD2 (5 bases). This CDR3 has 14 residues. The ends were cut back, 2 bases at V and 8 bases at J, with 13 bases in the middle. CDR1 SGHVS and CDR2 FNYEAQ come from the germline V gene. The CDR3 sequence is CASSLYRSDDEQFF. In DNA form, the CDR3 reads TGTGCCAGCAGCTTATATCGTAGCGACGATGAGCAGTTCTTC.

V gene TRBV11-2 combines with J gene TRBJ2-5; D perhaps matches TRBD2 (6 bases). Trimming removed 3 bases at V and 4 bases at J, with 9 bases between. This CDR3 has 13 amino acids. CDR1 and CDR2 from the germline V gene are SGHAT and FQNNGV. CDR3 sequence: CASSFGSGETQYF. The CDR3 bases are TGTGCCAGCAGCTTTGGTAGCGGAGAGACCCAGTACTTC.

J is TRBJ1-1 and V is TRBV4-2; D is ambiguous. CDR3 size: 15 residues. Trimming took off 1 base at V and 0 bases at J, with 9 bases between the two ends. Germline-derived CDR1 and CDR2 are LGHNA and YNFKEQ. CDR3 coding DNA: TGTGCCAGCAGCCAAGGAAACAGAATGAACACTGAAGCTTTCTTT. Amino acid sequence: CASSQGNRMNTEAFF.

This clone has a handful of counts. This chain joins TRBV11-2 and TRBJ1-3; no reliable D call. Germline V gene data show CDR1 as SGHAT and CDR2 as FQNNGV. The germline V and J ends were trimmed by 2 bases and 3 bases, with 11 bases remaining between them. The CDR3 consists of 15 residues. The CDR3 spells CASSLMGLGGNTIYF. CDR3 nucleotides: TGTGCCAGCAGCTTAATGGGCCTGGGTGGAAACACCATATATTTT.

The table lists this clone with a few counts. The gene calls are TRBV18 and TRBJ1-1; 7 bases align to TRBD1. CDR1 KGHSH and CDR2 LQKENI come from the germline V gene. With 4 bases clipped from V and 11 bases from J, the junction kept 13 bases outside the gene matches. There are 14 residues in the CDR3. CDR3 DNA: TGTGCCAGCTCACTGATAGAGGGGGCGCTCCACGCTTTCTTT. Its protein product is CASSLIEGALHAFF.

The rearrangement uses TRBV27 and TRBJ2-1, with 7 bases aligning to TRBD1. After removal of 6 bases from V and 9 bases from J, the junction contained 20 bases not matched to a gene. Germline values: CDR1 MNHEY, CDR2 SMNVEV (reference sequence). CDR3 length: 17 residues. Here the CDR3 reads CASSAPSWDRGSFEQFF. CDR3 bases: TGTGCCAGCAGCGCGCCGTCCTGGGACAGAGGGTCCTTTGAGCAGTTCTTC.

The CDR3 bases are TGCGCCAGCAGCTTGGACACAGCGACACAAGAGACCCAGTACTTC. Its protein is CASSLDTATQETQYF. The V gene is TRBV5-1, the J gene TRBJ2-5; D gene ambiguous. Germline assignment: CDR1 SGHRS and CDR2 YFSETQ. V lost 0 bases to trimming and J lost 2 bases, with 11 bases between them. The CDR3 covers 15 residues.

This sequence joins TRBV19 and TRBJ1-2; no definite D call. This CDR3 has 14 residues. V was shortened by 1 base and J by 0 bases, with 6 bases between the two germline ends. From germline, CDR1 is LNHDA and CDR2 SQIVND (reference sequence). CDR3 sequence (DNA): TGTGCCAGTAGTATAGTTGGGACTAACTATGGCTACACCTTC. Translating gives CASSIVGTNYGYTF.

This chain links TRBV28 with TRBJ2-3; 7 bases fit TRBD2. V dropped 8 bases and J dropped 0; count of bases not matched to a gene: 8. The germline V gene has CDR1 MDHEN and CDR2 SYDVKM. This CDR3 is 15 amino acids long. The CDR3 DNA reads TGTGCCAGCCCTCCTAGCGGATCTAGCACAGATACGCAGTATTTT. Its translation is CASPPSGSSTDTQYF.

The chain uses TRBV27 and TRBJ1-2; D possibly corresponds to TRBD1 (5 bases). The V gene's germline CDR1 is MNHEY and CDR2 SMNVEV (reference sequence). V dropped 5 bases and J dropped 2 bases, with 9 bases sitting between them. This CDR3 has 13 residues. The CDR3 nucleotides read TGTGCCAGCAGTCCCGACAGAAACTATGGCTACACCTTC. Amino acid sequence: CASSPDRNYGYTF.

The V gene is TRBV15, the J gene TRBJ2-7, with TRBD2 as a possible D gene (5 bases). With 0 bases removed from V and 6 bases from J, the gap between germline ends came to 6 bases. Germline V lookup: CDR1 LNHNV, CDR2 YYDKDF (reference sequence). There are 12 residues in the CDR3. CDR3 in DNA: TGTGCCACCAGCAGAGATCGGGGCGAGCAGTACGTC. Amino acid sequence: CATSRDRGEQYV.